This is a list of T cell receptor beta chains from one sample in a study of beta chain features in type 1 diabetes. Method: immunoSEQ multiplex PCR; TCRdb's copy keeps in-frame clones and lacks some. Of roughly 300,000 clones in the sample, approximately 14% were seen once. Sequencing was performed on central memory CD4+ T cells from blood. The receptor set was obtained from a man aged 30 to 45 in good health. Both conserved end residues are part of each CDR3. Each record gives: clone size, J gene, V gene, D gene, CDR3 DNA, CDR3 protein. D genes are given only for firm matches. Rows give clone size only sometimes, using once, few, many, or a class for an expanded clone.

clone_size: -; j_call: TRBJ2-1; v_call: TRBV7-2; d_call: -; cdr3_nt: TGTGCCAGCAGCTTAGCCGGGACTCAAAGTGGGCAGTTCTTC; cdr3_aa: CASSLAGTQSGQFF
clone_size: many; j_call: TRBJ2-1; v_call: TRBV6-5; d_call: TRBD2; cdr3_nt: TGTGCCAGCAGTTCGGGACTAGCGGAGCAGTTCTTC; cdr3_aa: CASSSGLAEQFF
clone_size: -; j_call: TRBJ2-5; v_call: TRBV7-2; d_call: -; cdr3_nt: TGTGCGACAGGAGAGTTGGTTCAAGAGACCCAGTACTTC; cdr3_aa: CATGELVQETQYF
clone_size: -; j_call: TRBJ1-5; v_call: TRBV7-2; d_call: -; cdr3_nt: TGTGCCAGCAGCCTTAACGATGGGGGTCGGCAGCCCCAGCATTTT; cdr3_aa: CASSLNDGGRQPQHF
clone_size: few; j_call: TRBJ2-3; v_call: TRBV7-2; d_call: -; cdr3_nt: TGTGCCAGCAGATTGAGGGCTACCACAGATACGCAGTATTTT; cdr3_aa: CASRLRATTDTQYF
clone_size: -; j_call: TRBJ2-1; v_call: TRBV6-5; d_call: -; cdr3_nt: TGTGCCAGCAGTTTAGACAGCCTCAATAAGCAGTTCTTC; cdr3_aa: CASSLDSLNKQFF
clone_size: many; j_call: TRBJ2-7; v_call: TRBV10-2; d_call: -; cdr3_nt: TGCGCCAGCAGTGCGGTGAGCTACGAGCAGTACTTC; cdr3_aa: CASSAVSYEQYF
clone_size: -; j_call: TRBJ2-7; v_call: TRBV19; d_call: -; cdr3_nt: TGTGCCAGTAGGGGCCGTTACGAGCAGTACTTC; cdr3_aa: CASRGRYEQYF
clone_size: -; j_call: TRBJ1-2; v_call: TRBV7-2; d_call: TRBD1; cdr3_nt: TGTGCCAGCAGCTTGGACAGGGGCAATTATGGCTACACCTTC; cdr3_aa: CASSLDRGNYGYTF
clone_size: -; j_call: TRBJ2-7; v_call: TRBV19; d_call: TRBD1; cdr3_nt: TGTGCCAGTAGTATCAGCACAGGGGGAGAGCAGTACTTC; cdr3_aa: CASSISTGGEQYF
clone_size: -; j_call: TRBJ2-7; v_call: TRBV9; d_call: TRBD2; cdr3_nt: TGTGCCAGCAGCGTAGGACTAGCGGGGACCTACGAGCAGTACTTC; cdr3_aa: CASSVGLAGTYEQYF
clone_size: few; j_call: TRBJ2-3; v_call: TRBV9; d_call: -; cdr3_nt: TGTGCCAGCAGCGGCAGCGGCGGAGATACGCAGTATTTT; cdr3_aa: CASSGSGGDTQYF
clone_size: many; j_call: TRBJ1-5; v_call: TRBV10-3; d_call: -; cdr3_nt: TGTGCCATCAGTGAGTCGGGGGGTGGGAAGCCCCAGCATTTT; cdr3_aa: CAISESGGGKPQHF
clone_size: -; j_call: TRBJ2-1; v_call: TRBV7-2; d_call: -; cdr3_nt: TGTGCCAGCAGCCTGTCCCAGGGCCCGAACAATGAGCAGTTCTTC; cdr3_aa: CASSLSQGPNNEQFF
clone_size: few; j_call: TRBJ1-1; v_call: TRBV7-2; d_call: TRBD1; cdr3_nt: TGTGCCAGCAGCTTACGGACAGGACGGGGGGCTTTCTTT; cdr3_aa: CASSLRTGRGAFF
clone_size: -; j_call: TRBJ2-2; v_call: TRBV5-8; d_call: TRBD2; cdr3_nt: TGTGCCAGCAGCTCCTTTAGCGGGTCAACCGGGGAGCTGTTTTTT; cdr3_aa: CASSSFSGSTGELFF
clone_size: few; j_call: TRBJ2-3; v_call: TRBV11-3; d_call: TRBD2; cdr3_nt: TGTGCCAGCAACCACAACTTAGCGGGAGTGAGGGATACGCAGTATTTT; cdr3_aa: CASNHNLAGVRDTQYF
clone_size: few; j_call: TRBJ2-5; v_call: TRBV5-1; d_call: -; cdr3_nt: TGCGCCAGCAGCCCCGGGGCCCACGGGGAGACCCAGTACTTC; cdr3_aa: CASSPGAHGETQYF
clone_size: few; j_call: TRBJ2-3; v_call: TRBV25-1; d_call: -; cdr3_nt: TGTGCCAGCAGTGAAGGAATAGATACGCAGTATTTT; cdr3_aa: CASSEGIDTQYF
clone_size: -; j_call: TRBJ2-1; v_call: TRBV7-2; d_call: -; cdr3_nt: TGTGCCAGCAGCTTAAAGTTTCTTGGCCCTGCGGGGTTCTTC; cdr3_aa: CASSLKFLGPAGFF
clone_size: many; j_call: TRBJ1-2; v_call: TRBV14; d_call: -; cdr3_nt: TGTGCCAGCAGCCAAGTTATGAGGGGATCCGGCTACACCTTC; cdr3_aa: CASSQVMRGSGYTF
clone_size: few; j_call: TRBJ2-1; v_call: TRBV19; d_call: -; cdr3_nt: TGTGCCAGTAGGAACAGCTACAATGAGCAGTTCTTC; cdr3_aa: CASRNSYNEQFF
clone_size: -; j_call: TRBJ1-5; v_call: TRBV2; d_call: TRBD1; cdr3_nt: TGTGCCAGCACCGCCGGGACAGGGGATCAGCCCCAGCATTTT; cdr3_aa: CASTAGTGDQPQHF
clone_size: -; j_call: TRBJ1-1; v_call: TRBV29-1; d_call: -; cdr3_nt: TGCAGCGTTGAATCCCGGGGGAGTGTAAACACTGAAGCTTTCTTT; cdr3_aa: CSVESRGSVNTEAFF
clone_size: -; j_call: TRBJ2-5; v_call: TRBV27; d_call: -; cdr3_nt: TGTGCCAGCAGCTACGCCGGGGGGCAGCGAGGGGAGACCCAGTACTTC; cdr3_aa: CASSYAGGQRGETQYF
clone_size: -; j_call: TRBJ2-7; v_call: TRBV5-5; d_call: -; cdr3_nt: TGTGCCAGCAGCTTGTCGGTACTAGTGGGGGAGCAGTACTTC; cdr3_aa: CASSLSVLVGEQYF
clone_size: -; j_call: TRBJ2-5; v_call: TRBV5-1; d_call: TRBD1; cdr3_nt: TGCGCCAGCAGCTTAACCGGGACAGCCCAAGAGACCCAGTACTTC; cdr3_aa: CASSLTGTAQETQYF
clone_size: -; j_call: TRBJ1-5; v_call: TRBV30; d_call: -; cdr3_nt: TGTGCCTGGAGGCGGCCCCGGGAGACCGGGACGCAGCCCCAGCATTTT; cdr3_aa: CAWRRPRETGTQPQHF
clone_size: few; j_call: TRBJ1-5; v_call: TRBV27; d_call: -; cdr3_nt: TGTGCCAGCAGTCCGAACGACCGCGGGTACGGCAATCAGCCCCAGCATTTT; cdr3_aa: CASSPNDRGYGNQPQHF
clone_size: few; j_call: TRBJ2-3; v_call: TRBV5-4; d_call: TRBD1; cdr3_nt: TGTGCCAGCAGCTTATCCGGGACAGCTAGCACAGATACGCAGTATTTT; cdr3_aa: CASSLSGTASTDTQYF
clone_size: -; j_call: TRBJ1-6; v_call: TRBV7-2; d_call: -; cdr3_nt: TGTGCCAGCAGCTTCGATCGGGGGGCGCGTCGATCACCCCTCCACTTT; cdr3_aa: CASSFDRGARRSPLHF
clone_size: -; j_call: TRBJ2-3; v_call: TRBV9; d_call: -; cdr3_nt: TGTGCCAGCAGCGTAGTGGTGGGGGGCCTAGATACGCAGTATTTT; cdr3_aa: CASSVVVGGLDTQYF
clone_size: -; j_call: TRBJ2-3; v_call: TRBV13; d_call: TRBD2; cdr3_nt: TGTGCCAGCAGCTTACGGGGACTAGCGGGAGCCGGGGATACGCAGTATTTT; cdr3_aa: CASSLRGLAGAGDTQYF
clone_size: few; j_call: TRBJ1-5; v_call: TRBV5-4; d_call: -; cdr3_nt: TGTGCCAGCAGCCGGTGGAGCAATCAGCCCCAGCATTTT; cdr3_aa: CASSRWSNQPQHF
clone_size: -; j_call: TRBJ1-5; v_call: TRBV4-1; d_call: -; cdr3_nt: TGCGCCAGCAGCCGAGACAGTCAAGGGCCCCAGCATTTT; cdr3_aa: CASSRDSQGPQHF
clone_size: many; j_call: TRBJ2-1; v_call: TRBV7-2; d_call: -; cdr3_nt: TGTGCCAGCAGCACCGGACAGTACAATGAGCAGTTCTTC; cdr3_aa: CASSTGQYNEQFF
clone_size: many; j_call: TRBJ2-2; v_call: TRBV27; d_call: -; cdr3_nt: TGTGCCAGCAGTACTAGGGGATTCGCGAACACCGGGGAGCTGTTTTTT; cdr3_aa: CASSTRGFANTGELFF
clone_size: few; j_call: TRBJ1-4; v_call: TRBV4-1; d_call: -; cdr3_nt: TGCGCCAGCAGCCAAGTGGACCGCTTGAATGAAAAACTGTTTTTT; cdr3_aa: CASSQVDRLNEKLFF
clone_size: many; j_call: TRBJ1-1; v_call: TRBV7-2; d_call: -; cdr3_nt: TGTGCCAGCAGCTTAGAAATAAGCACTGAAGCTTTCTTT; cdr3_aa: CASSLEISTEAFF
clone_size: -; j_call: TRBJ2-7; v_call: TRBV6-6; d_call: -; cdr3_nt: TGTGCCAGCAGTCACACCAAAGGAGGGGGCGGCTACGAGCAGTACTTC; cdr3_aa: CASSHTKGGGGYEQYF
clone_size: -; j_call: TRBJ2-3; v_call: TRBV9; d_call: TRBD2; cdr3_nt: TGTGCCAGCAGCCCAAGAAACGGGGGGGCGGATACGCAGTATTTT; cdr3_aa: CASSPRNGGADTQYF
clone_size: -; j_call: TRBJ1-6; v_call: TRBV10-2; d_call: -; cdr3_nt: TGCGCCAGCAGTGAAACCTATAATTCACCCCTCCACTTT; cdr3_aa: CASSETYNSPLHF